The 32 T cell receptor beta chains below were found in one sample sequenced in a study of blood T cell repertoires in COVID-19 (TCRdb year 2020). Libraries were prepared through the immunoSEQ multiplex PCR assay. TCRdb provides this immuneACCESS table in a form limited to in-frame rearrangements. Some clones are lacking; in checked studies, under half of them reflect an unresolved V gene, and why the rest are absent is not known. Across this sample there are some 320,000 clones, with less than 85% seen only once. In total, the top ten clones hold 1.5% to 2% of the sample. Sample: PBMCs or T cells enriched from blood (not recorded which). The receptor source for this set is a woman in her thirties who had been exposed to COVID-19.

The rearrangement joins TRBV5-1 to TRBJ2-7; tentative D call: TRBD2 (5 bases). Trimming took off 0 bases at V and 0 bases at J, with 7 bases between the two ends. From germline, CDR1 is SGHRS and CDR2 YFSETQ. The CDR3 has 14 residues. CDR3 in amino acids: CASSLGRASYEQYF. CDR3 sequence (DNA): TGCGCCAGCAGCTTGGGGCGGGCCTCCTACGAGCAGTACTTC.

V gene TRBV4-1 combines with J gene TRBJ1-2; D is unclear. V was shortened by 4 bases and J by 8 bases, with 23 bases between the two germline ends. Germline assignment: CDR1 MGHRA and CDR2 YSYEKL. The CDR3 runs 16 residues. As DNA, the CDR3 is TGCGCCAGCAGCCTCTCAGAAAGGGAGAGGGCCGTAGGCTACACCTTC. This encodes CASSLSERERAVGYTF.

The CDR3 DNA reads as TGTGCCAGCAGTATAGCCGGGACAGGGGCCGGAAACACCATATATTTT. It yields the protein CASSIAGTGAGNTIYF. This chain links TRBV2 with TRBJ1-3; 10 bases match TRBD1. V dropped 5 bases and J dropped 4; count of bases not matched to a gene: 8. The V gene's germline CDR1 is SNHLY and CDR2 FYNNEI. The CDR3 spans 16 residues.

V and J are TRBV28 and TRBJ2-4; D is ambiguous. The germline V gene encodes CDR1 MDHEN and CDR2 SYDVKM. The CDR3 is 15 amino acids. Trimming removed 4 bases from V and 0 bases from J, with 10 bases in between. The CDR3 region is CASSSGGLAKNIQYF. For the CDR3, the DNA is TGTGCCAGCAGTTCTGGCGGATTAGCCAAAAACATTCAGTACTTC.

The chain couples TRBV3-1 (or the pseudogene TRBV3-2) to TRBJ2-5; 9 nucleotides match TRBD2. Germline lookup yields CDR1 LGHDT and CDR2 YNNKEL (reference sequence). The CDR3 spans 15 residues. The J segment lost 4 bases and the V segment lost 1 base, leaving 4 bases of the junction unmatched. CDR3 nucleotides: TGTGCCAGCAGCCAAGGTCTAGCGGGGCCAGAGACCCAGTACTTC. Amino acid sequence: CASSQGLAGPETQYF.

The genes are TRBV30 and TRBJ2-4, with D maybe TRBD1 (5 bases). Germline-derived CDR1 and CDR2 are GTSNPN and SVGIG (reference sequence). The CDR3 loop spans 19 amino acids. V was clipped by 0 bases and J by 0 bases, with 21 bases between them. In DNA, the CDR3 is TGTGCCTGGAGTGTACTGGAATCCACGGACACTCTAGCCAAAAACATTCAGTACTTC. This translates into CAWSVLESTDTLAKNIQYF.

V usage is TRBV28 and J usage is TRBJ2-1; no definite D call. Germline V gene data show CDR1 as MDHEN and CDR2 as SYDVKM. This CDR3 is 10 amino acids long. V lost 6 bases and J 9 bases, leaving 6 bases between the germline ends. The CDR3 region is CASRRGEQFF. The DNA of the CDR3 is TGTGCCAGCAGGAGAGGTGAGCAGTTCTTC.

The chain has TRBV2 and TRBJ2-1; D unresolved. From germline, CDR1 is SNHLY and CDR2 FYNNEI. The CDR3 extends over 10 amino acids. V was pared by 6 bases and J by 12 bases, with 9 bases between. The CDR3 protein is CASRTSGQFF. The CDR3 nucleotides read TGTGCCAGCAGAACCTCGGGGCAGTTCTTC.

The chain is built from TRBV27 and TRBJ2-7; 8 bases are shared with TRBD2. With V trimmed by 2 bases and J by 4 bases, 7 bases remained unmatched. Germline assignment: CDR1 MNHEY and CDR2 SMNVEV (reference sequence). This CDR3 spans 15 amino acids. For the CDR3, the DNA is TGTGCCAGCAGTTTAAAAGCGGGGGTACCTTACGAGCAGTACTTC. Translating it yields CASSLKAGVPYEQYF.

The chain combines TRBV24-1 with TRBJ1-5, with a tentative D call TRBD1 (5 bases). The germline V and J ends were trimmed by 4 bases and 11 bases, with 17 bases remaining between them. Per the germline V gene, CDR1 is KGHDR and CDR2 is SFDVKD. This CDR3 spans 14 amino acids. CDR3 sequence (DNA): TGTGCCACCAGTGAACCGGGACTCCCTCGGACCCAGCATTTT. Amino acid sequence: CATSEPGLPRTQHF.

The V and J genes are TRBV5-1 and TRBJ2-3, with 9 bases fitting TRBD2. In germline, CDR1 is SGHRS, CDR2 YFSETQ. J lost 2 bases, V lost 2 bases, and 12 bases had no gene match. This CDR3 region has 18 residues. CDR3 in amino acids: CASSLAYSGGGNTDTQYF. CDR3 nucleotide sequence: TGCGCCAGCAGCTTAGCATATAGCGGGGGAGGTAACACAGATACGCAGTATTTT.

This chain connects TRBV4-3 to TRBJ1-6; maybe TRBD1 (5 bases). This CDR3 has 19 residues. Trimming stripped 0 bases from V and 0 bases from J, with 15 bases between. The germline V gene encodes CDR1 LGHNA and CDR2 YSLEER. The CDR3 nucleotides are TGCGCCAGCAGCCAAGATTTGCCAGGGCGTAGCTCCTATAATTCACCCCTCCACTTT. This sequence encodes CASSQDLPGRSSYNSPLHF.

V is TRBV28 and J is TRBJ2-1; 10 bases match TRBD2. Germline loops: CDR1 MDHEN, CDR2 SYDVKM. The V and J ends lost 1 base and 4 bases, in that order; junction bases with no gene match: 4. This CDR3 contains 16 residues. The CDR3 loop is CASSLSGLADYNEQFF. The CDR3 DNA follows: TGTGCCAGCAGTTTATCTGGACTAGCGGATTACAATGAGCAGTTCTTC.

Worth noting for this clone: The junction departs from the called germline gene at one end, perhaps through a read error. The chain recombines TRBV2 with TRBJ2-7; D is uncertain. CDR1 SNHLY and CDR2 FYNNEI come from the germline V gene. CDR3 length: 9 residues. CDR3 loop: CASSEPSSF. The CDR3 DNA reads TGTGCCAGCAGTGAACCCTCTTCCTTC. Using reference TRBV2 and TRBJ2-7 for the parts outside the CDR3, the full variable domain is EPEVTQTPSHQVTQMGQEVILRCVPISNHLYFYWYRQILGQKVEFLVSFYNNEISEKSEIFDDQFSVERPDGSNFTLKIRSTKLEDSAMYFCASSEPSSFGPGTRLTVT.

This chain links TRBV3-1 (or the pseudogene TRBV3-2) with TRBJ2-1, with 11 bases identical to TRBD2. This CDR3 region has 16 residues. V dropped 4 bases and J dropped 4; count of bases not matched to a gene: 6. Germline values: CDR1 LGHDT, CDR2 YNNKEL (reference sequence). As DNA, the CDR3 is TGTGCCAGCAGCCCACCGGGACTAGCGGTATACAATGAGCAGTTCTTC. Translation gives CASSPPGLAVYNEQFF.

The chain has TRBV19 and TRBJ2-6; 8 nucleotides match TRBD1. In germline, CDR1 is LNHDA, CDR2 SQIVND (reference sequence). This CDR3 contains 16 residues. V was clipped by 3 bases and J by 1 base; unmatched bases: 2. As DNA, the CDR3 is TGTGCCAGTAGTATCCAGGGGGCTTCTGGGGCCAACGTCCTGACTTTC. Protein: CASSIQGASGANVLTF.

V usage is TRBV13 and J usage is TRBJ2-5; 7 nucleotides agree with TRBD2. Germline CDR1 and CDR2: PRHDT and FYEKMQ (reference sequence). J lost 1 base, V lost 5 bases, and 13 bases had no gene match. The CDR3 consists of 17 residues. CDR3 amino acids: CASSQGEGTEFQETQYF. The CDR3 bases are TGTGCCAGCAGCCAAGGGGAGGGAACTGAATTCCAAGAGACCCAGTACTTC.

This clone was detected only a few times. CDR3 sequence: CASSLTSENIQYF. CDR3 DNA sequence: TGCGCCAGCAGCTTGACTAGCGAAAACATTCAGTACTTC. The chain combines TRBV5-1 with TRBJ2-4; 7 bases match TRBD2. There are 13 residues in the CDR3. J lost 5 bases, V lost 1 base, and 0 bases had no gene match. In germline, CDR1 is SGHRS, CDR2 YFSETQ.

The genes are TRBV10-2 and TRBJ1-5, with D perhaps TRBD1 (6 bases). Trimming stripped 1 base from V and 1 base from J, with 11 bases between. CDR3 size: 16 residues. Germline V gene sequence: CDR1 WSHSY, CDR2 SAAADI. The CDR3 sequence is CASSELDRMSNQPQHF. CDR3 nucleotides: TGCGCCAGCAGTGAGTTGGACAGAATGAGCAATCAGCCCCAGCATTTT.

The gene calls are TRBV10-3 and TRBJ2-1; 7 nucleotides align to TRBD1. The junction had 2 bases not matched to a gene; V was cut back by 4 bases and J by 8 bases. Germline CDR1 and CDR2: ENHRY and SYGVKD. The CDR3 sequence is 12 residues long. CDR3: CAISGTGDEQFF. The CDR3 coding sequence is TGTGCCATCAGTGGTACAGGGGATGAGCAGTTCTTC.

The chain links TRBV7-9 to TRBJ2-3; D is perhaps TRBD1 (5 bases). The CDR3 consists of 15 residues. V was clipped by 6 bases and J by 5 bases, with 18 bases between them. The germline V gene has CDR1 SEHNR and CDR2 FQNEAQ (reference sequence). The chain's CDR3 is CASSPGISQKDTQYF. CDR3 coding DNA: TGTGCCAGCAGTCCAGGGATCAGCCAAAAAGATACGCAGTATTTT.

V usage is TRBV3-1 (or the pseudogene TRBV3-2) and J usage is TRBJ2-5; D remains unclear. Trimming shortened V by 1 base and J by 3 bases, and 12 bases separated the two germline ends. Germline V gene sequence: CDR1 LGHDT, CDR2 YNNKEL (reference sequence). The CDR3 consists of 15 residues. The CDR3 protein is CASSQGIQIKETQYF. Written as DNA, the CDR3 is TGTGCCAGCAGCCAAGGAATCCAGATAAAAGAGACCCAGTACTTC.

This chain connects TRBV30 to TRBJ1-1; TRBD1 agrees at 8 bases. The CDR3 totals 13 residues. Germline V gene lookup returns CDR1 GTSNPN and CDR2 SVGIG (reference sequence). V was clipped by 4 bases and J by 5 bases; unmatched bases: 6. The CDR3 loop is CAWMIDRGTEAFF. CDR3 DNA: TGTGCCTGGATGATCGACAGGGGTACTGAAGCTTTCTTT.

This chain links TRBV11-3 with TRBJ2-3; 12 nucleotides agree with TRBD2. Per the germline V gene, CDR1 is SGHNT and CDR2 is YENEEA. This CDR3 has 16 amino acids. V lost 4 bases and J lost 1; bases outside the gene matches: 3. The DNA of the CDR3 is TGTGCCAGCAGCTCTCGGACTAGCGGGGGCACAGATACGCAGTATTTT. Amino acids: CASSSRTSGGTDTQYF.

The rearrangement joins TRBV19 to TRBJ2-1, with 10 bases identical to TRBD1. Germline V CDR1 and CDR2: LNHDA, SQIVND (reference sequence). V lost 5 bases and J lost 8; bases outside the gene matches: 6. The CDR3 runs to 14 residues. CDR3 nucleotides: TGTGCCAGTAGTCCATGGGACAGGGGCTATGAGCAGTTCTTC. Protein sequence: CASSPWDRGYEQFF.

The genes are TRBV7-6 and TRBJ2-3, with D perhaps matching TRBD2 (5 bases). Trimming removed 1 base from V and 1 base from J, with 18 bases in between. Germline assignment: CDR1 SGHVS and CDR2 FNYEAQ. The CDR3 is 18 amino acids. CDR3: CASSLEAVASPRTDTQYF. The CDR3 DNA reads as TGTGCCAGCAGCTTAGAAGCGGTGGCTAGCCCACGCACAGATACGCAGTATTTT.

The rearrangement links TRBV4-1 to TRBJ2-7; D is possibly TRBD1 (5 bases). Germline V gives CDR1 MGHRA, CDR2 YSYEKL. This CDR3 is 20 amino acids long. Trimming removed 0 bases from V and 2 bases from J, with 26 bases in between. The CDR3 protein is CASSQERDQGWGLAPYEQYF. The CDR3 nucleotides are TGCGCCAGCAGCCAAGAAAGAGATCAGGGTTGGGGCCTTGCACCCTACGAGCAGTACTTC.

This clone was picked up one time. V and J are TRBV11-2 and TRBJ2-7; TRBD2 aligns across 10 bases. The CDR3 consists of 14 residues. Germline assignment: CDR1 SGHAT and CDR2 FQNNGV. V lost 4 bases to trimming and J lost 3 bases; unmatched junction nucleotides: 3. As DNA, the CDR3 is TGTGCCAGCAGCTCGGCTAGCGGGAGCTACGAGCAGTACTTC. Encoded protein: CASSSASGSYEQYF.

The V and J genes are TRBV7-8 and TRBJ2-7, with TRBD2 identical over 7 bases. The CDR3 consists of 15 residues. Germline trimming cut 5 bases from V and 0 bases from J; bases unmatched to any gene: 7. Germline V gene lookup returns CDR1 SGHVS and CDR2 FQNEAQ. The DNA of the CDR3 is TGTGCCAGCAGCGCCTCAGCGGGGCTCTCCTACGAGCAGTACTTC. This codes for CASSASAGLSYEQYF.

The chain's CDR3 is CASSEYPANYGYTF. The DNA for the CDR3 is TGTGCCAGCAGTGAATACCCAGCTAACTATGGCTACACCTTC. The V gene is TRBV25-1, the J gene TRBJ1-2; D gene uncertain. This CDR3 spans 14 amino acids. The V gene's germline CDR1 is MGHDK and CDR2 SYGVNS. Between the trimmed V and J ends, which lost 0 bases and 0 bases, there was a span of 5 bases.

The CDR3 nucleotides read TGCGCCAGCAGCCAAATATATACAGGGGGCCTAAATTCACCCCTCCACTTT. Its translation is CASSQIYTGGLNSPLHF. The rearrangement links TRBV4-1 to TRBJ1-6; 9 nucleotides agree with TRBD1. The V gene end was trimmed by 2 bases and the J gene end by 7 bases; junction bases not matched to a gene: 9. This CDR3 is 17 amino acids long. CDR1 and CDR2 from the germline V gene are MGHRA and YSYEKL.

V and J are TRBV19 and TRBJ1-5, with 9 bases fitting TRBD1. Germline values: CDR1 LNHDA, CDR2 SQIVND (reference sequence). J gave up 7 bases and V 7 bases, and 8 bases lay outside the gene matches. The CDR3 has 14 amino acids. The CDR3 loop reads CASTGTGIQQPQHF. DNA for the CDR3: TGTGCCAGTACCGGGACAGGGATTCAGCAGCCCCAGCATTTT.